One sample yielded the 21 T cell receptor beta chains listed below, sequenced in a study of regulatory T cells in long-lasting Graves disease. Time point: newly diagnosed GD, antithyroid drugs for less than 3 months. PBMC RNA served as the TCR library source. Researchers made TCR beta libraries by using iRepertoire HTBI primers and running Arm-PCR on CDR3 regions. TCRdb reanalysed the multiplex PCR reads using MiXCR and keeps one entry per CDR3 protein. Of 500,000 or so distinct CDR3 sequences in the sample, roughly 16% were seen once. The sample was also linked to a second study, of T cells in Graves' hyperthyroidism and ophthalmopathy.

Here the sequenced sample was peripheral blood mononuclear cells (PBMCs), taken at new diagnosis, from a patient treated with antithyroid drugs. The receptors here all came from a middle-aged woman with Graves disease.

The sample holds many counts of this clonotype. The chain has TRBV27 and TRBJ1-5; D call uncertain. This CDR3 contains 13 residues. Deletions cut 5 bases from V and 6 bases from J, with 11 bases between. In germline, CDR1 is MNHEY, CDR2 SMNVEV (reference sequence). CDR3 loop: CASSGGRLQPQHF. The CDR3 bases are TGTGCCAGCAGTGGAGGCAGGCTTCAGCCCCAGCATTTT.

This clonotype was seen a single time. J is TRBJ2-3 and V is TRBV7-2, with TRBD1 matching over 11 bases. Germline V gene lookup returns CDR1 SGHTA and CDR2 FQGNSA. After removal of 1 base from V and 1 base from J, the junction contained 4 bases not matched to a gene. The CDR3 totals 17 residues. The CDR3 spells CASSLVGTGGRTDTQYF. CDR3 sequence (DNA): TGTGCCAGCAGCTTAGTTGGGACAGGGGGTCGCACAGATACGCAGTATTTT. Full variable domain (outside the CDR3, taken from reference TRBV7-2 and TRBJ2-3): GAGVSQSPSNKVTEKGKDVELRCDPISGHTALYWYRQSLGQGLEFLIYFQGNSAPDKSGLPSDRFSAERTGGSVSTLTIQRTQQEDSAVYLCASSLVGTGGRTDTQYFGPGTRLTVL.

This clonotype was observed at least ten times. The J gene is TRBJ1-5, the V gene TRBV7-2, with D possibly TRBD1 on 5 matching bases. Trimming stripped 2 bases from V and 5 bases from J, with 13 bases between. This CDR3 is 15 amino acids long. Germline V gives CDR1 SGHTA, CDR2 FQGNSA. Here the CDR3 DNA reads TGTGCCAGCAGCTTACTTACTACAGGAGATCAGCCCCAGCATTTT. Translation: CASSLLTTGDQPQHF.

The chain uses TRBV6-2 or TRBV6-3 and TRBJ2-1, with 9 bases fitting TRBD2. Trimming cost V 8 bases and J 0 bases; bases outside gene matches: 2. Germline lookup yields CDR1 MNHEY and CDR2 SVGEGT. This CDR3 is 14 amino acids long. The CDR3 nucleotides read TGTGCCAGCGGGCGGGGGGGCTCCTACAATGAGCAGTTCTTC. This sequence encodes CASGRGGSYNEQFF.

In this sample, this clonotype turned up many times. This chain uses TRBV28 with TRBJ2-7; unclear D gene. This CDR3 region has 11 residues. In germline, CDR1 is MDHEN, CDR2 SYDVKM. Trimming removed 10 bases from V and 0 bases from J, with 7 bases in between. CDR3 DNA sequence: TGTGCCACTGACGGCTCCTACGAGCAGTACTTC. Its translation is CATDGSYEQYF.

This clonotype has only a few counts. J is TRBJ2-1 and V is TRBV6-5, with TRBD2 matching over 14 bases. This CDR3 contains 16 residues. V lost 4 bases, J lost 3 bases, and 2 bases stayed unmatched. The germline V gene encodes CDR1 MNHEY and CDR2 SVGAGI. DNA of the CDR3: TGTGCCAGCAGTTCCGGACTAGCGGGGGGCTACAATGAGCAGTTCTTC. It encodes CASSSGLAGGYNEQFF.

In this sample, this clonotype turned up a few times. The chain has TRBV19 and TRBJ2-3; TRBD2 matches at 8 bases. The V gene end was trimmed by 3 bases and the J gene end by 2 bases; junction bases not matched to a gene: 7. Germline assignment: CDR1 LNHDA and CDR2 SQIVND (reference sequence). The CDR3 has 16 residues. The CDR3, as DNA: TGTGCCAGTAGTATGACCCCGGGGGGGTACACAGATACGCAGTATTTT. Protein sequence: CASSMTPGGYTDTQYF.

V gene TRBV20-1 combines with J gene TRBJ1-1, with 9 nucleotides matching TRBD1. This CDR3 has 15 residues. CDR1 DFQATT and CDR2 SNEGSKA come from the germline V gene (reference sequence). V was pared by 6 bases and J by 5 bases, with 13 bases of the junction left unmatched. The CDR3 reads CSAPRGTGRRTEAFF. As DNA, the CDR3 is TGCAGTGCACCACGAGGGACAGGGCGGCGGACTGAAGCTTTCTTT.

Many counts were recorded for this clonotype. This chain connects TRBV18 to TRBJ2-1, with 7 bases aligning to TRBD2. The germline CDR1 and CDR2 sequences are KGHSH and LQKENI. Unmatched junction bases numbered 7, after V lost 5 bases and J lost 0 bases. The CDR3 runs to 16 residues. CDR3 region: CASSREGRSSYNEQFF. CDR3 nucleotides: TGTGCCAGCTCAAGGGAGGGGAGGAGCTCCTACAATGAGCAGTTCTTC.

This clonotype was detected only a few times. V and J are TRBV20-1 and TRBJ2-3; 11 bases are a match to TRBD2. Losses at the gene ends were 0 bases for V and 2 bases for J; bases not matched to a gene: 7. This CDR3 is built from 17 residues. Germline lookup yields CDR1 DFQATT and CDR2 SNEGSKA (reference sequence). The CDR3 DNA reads TGCAGTGCTAGAGATGCTCCTAGCGGGGGGTTCACAGATACGCAGTATTTT. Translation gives CSARDAPSGGFTDTQYF.

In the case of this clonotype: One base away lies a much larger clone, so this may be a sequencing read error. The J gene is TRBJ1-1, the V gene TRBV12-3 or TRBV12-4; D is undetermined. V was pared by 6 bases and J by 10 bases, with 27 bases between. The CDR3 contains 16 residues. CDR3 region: CASSPHRRALQSGAFF. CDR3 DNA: TGTGCCAGCAGCCCCCACCGGAGGGCATTACAATCGGGAGCTTTCTTT.

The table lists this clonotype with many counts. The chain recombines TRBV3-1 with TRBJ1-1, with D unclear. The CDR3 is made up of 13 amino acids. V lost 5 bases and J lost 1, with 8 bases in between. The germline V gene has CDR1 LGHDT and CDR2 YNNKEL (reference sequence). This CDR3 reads CASSTPGNTEAFF. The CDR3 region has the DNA TGTGCCAGCAGCACCCCGGGGAACACTGAAGCTTTCTTT.

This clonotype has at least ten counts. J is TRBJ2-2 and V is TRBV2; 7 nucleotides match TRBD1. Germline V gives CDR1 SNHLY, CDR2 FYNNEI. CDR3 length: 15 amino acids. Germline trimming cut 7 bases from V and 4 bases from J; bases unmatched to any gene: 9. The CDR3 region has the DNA TGTGCCAGCATCCTGACAGGGACGGGCACCGGGGAGCTGTTTTTT. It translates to CASILTGTGTGELFF.

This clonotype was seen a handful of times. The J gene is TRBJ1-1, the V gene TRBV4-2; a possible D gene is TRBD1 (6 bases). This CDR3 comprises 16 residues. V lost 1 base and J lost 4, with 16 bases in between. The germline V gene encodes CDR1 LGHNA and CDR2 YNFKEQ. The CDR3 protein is CASSQGWDTRGTEAFF. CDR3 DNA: TGTGCCAGCAGCCAAGGGTGGGACACTCGAGGCACTGAAGCTTTCTTT.

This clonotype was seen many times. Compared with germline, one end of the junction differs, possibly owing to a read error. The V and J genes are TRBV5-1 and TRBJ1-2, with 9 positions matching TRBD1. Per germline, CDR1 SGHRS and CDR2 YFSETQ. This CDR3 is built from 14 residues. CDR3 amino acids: CASSSGQGNYGYTF. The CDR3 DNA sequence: TGTGCCAGCAGCTCGGGACAGGGAAACTATGGCTACACCTTC.

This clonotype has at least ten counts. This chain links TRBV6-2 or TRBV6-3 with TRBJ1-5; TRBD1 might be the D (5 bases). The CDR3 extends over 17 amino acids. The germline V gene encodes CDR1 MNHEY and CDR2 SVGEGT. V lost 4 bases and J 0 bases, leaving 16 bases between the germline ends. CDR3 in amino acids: CASSSRLRDLSNQPQHF. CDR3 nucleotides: TGTGCCAGCAGTTCGCGCCTCCGGGACCTTAGCAATCAGCCCCAGCATTTT.

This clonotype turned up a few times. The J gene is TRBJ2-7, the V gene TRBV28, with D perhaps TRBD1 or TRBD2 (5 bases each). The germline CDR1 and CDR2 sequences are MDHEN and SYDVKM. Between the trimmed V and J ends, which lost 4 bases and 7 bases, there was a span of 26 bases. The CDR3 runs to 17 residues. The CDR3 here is CASSSPVGAGSKEEQYF. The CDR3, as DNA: TGTGCCAGCAGTTCCCCTGTCGGGGCAGGGAGTAAGGAAGAGCAGTACTTC. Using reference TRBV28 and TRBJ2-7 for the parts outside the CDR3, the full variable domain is DVKVTQSSRYLVKRTGEKVFLECVQDMDHENMFWYRQDPGLGLRLIYFSYDVKMKEKGDIPEGYSVSREKKERFSLILESASTNQTSMYLCASSSPVGAGSKEEQYFGPGTRLTVT.

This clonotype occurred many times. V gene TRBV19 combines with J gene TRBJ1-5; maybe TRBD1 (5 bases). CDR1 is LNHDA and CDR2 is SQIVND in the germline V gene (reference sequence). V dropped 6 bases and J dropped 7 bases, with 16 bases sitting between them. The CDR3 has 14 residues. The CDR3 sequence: CASRIRAGNQPQHF. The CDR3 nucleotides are TGTGCCAGTAGGATACGGGCAGGGAACCAGCCCCAGCATTTT.

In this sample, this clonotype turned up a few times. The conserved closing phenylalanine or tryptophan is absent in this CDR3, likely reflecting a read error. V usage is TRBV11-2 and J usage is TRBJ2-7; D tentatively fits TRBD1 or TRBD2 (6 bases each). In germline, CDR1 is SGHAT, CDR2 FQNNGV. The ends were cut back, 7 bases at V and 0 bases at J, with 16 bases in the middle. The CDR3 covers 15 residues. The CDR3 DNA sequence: TGTGCCAGCACCTATGGTCGGGGGCCCTCCTACGAGCAGTACCTC. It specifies CASTYGRGPSYEQYL.

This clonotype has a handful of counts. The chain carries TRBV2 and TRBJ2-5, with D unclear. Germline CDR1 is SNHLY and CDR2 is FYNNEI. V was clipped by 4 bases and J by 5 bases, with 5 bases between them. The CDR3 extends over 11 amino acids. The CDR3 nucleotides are TGTGCCAGCAGTGCGGTGGAGACCCAGTACTTC. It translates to CASSAVETQYF.

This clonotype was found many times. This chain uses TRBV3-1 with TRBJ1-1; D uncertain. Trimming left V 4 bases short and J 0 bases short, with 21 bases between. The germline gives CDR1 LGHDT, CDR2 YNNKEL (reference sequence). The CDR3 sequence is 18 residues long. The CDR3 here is CASSRYPPGGVMNTEAFF. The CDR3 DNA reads TGTGCCAGCAGCCGATACCCTCCAGGCGGCGTCATGAACACTGAAGCTTTCTTT.